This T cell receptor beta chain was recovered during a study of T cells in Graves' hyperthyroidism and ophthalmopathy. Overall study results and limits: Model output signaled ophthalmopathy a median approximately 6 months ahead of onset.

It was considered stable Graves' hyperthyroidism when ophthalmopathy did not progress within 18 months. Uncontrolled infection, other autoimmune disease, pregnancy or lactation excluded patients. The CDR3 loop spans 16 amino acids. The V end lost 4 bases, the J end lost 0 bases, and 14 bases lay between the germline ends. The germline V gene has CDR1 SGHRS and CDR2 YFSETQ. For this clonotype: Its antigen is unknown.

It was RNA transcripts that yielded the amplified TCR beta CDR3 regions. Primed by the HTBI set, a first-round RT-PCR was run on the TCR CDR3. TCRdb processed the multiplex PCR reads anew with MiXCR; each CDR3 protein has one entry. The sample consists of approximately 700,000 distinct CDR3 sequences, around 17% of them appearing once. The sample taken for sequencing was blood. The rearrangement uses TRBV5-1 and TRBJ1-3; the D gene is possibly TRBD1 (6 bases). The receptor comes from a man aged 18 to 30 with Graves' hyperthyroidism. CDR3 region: CASSEPGTYSGNTIYF. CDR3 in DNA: TGCGCCAGCAGCGAGCCCGGGACATACTCTGGAAACACCATATATTTT.